This TCR beta chain was profiled in a study of cytomegalovirus exposure and HLA in healthy donors. Findings and limits, study-wide: TCR beta sequences numbering fewer than 20,000 were associated with HLA alleles at 0.05 false discovery rate in a later analysis.

A remark on this clone: The antigen is unknown.

Germline assignment: CDR1 WSHSY and CDR2 SAAADI. This CDR3 spans 15 amino acids. Between the trimmed V and J ends, which lost 7 bases and 1 base, there was a span of 15 bases. PCR amplification relied on 60 Vbeta primers (plus 13 Jbeta primers). Generated by immunoSEQ multiplex PCR, the TCRdb table keeps only in-frame clones and is missing some. The sample lists around 140,000 clones; just under 85% were seen once. Sequencing input: PBMCs. The clonotype was recovered from a man aged 25 to 45 in good health and CMV-seropositive. This chain links TRBV10-2 with TRBJ2-3; perhaps TRBD1 as D (5 bases). This CDR3 is CASKERQGGTDTQYF. The DNA for the CDR3 is TGCGCCAGCAAGGAAAGGCAGGGTGGCACAGATACGCAGTATTTT.